These T cell receptor beta chains were read from a single sample in a study of vaccination and CD4 T cells after COVID-19. The antigens of these receptors remain unknown. TCRdb redid the calling of the PCR reads with MiXCR, one entry per CDR3 protein. This sample has about 13,000 distinct CDR3 sequences; just over 60% occur once, and the top ten carry over 10%. Source material: CD4+ T cells from blood, cultured in vitro. The receptors were sampled from a human donor who had recovered from COVID-19. CDR3s include the opening cysteine and the closing phenylalanine or tryptophan. D genes are given only for firm matches. A clone size is listed for some rows: how often the clone was seen (once, few, many), or a class if it is expanded.

j_call | clone_size | d_call | v_call | cdr3_nt | cdr3_aa
TRBJ2-1 | - | - | TRBV6-2/TRBV6-3 | TGTGCCAGCAGCCTAGCCGGTACAGGTAGCCCGTTCTTC | CASSLAGTGSPFF
TRBJ1-3 | - | - | TRBV7-8 | TGTGCCAGCAGCTTAGCGCGCTTGGGAAACACCATATATTTT | CASSLARLGNTIYF
TRBJ1-5 | - | - | TRBV12-3/TRBV12-4 | TGTGCCAGCAGTTCGTTTCCCCAGAGCAATCAGCCCCAGCATTTT | CASSSFPQSNQPQHF
TRBJ2-5 | once | - | TRBV2 | TGTGCCAGCAACCTCGGGGACGGGAAGACCCAGTACTTC | CASNLGDGKTQYF
TRBJ2-1 | - | TRBD1 | TRBV23-1 | TGCGCCAGCAGTCTACCCGTTCTAGGGACAGGGAGAGACAATGAGCAGTTCTTC | CASSLPVLGTGRDNEQFF
TRBJ2-7 | - | - | TRBV7-2 | TGTGCCAGCAGCTTATTGGGGGGTTGGGACGAGCAGTACTTC | CASSLLGGWDEQYF
TRBJ1-1 | few | - | TRBV30 | TGTGCCTGGAGCGGAGTTCGAGGGGAAGCTTTCTTT | CAWSGVRGEAFF
TRBJ2-1 | few | - | TRBV20-1 | TGCAGTGCTTCTGTACTAGAGCGGGTCTCCTACAATGAGCAGTTCTTC | CSASVLERVSYNEQFF
TRBJ2-3 | - | - | TRBV10-3 | TGTGCCATCAGTGAGTCAGACTCTACAGATACGCAGTATTTT | CAISESDSTDTQYF
TRBJ2-3 | - | - | TRBV18 | TGTGCCAGCTCAGTGGAACGAGATACGCAGTATTTT | CASSVERDTQYF
TRBJ2-3 | few | - | TRBV7-2 | TGTGCCAGCAGCCCGTGGACTTCTAGCACAGATACGCAGTATTTT | CASSPWTSSTDTQYF
TRBJ2-2 | few | - | TRBV15 | TGTGCCACCAGCAGAGAACGTGTCGGGGAGCTGTTTTTT | CATSRERVGELFF
TRBJ1-6 | few | - | TRBV2 | TGTGCCAGCAGTGAGATGTTCTCCTATAATTCACCCCTCCACTTT | CASSEMFSYNSPLHF
TRBJ1-1 | once | TRBD1 | TRBV4-2 | TGTGCCAGCAGCCAAGATGTGGGACAGTGGACTGAAGCTTTCTTT | CASSQDVGQWTEAFF
TRBJ1-5 | few | TRBD1 | TRBV15 | TGTGCCACCAGCAGAGATGGGACAGGGGGCTATCAGCCCCAGCATTTT | CATSRDGTGGYQPQHF
TRBJ2-7 | - | - | TRBV10-3 | TGTGCCATCAGTGAGCTAGTGCAGCCTTACGAGCAGTACTTC | CAISELVQPYEQYF
TRBJ2-5 | - | - | TRBV7-9 | TGTGCCAGCAGCTGGCCCCTTCCCGAAGAGACCCAGTACTTC | CASSWPLPEETQYF
TRBJ1-5 | - | - | TRBV25-1 | TGTGCCAGCAGTGAAATGGGTAGCAATCAGCCCCAGCATTTT | CASSEMGSNQPQHF
TRBJ1-1 | few | - | TRBV5-4 | TGTGCCAGCAGCTACGGGCAGGGACGAACCACTGAAGCTTTCTTT | CASSYGQGRTTEAFF
TRBJ2-3 | - | TRBD2 | TRBV20-1 | TGCAGTGCTTCACCGCCACTAGCGGGGGGGACAGATACGCAGTATTTT | CSASPPLAGGTDTQYF
TRBJ2-7 | - | - | TRBV6-1 | TGTGCCAGCCGCCGTACGGGAGCCAGCTCCTACGAGCAGTACTTC | CASRRTGASSYEQYF
TRBJ1-1 | - | - | TRBV2 | TGTGCCAGCGCAGCAAGCTCGAACACTGAAGCTTTCTTT | CASAASSNTEAFF
TRBJ1-2 | few | - | TRBV5-1 | TGCGCCAGCAGCCCCGGACAGTTTAACTATGGCTACACCTTC | CASSPGQFNYGYTF
TRBJ2-5 | - | TRBD1 | TRBV5-1 | TGCGCCAGCAGCTTGGCGGGACAGGGAGAGACCCAGTACTTC | CASSLAGQGETQYF
TRBJ2-3 | - | TRBD1 | TRBV18 | TGTGCCAGCTCACCATGGGACAGCCACAAGAGCACAGATACGCAGTATTTT | CASSPWDSHKSTDTQYF
TRBJ2-7 | - | - | TRBV6-2/TRBV6-3 | TGTGCCAGCAATTACCCCGGGACCACCTCCAACGAGCAGTACTTC | CASNYPGTTSNEQYF
TRBJ2-3 | - | - | TRBV7-3 | TGTGCCAGCAGCTTAAACGGAGGTCTCAGCACAGATACGCAGTATTTT | CASSLNGGLSTDTQYF
TRBJ1-1 | - | - | TRBV6-1 | TGTGCCAGCAGGCCCGCTTTGAACACTGAAGCTTTCTTT | CASRPALNTEAFF
TRBJ1-2 | - | - | TRBV11-2 | TGTGCCAGCAGCTTAGGAGGACGGAACTATGGCTACACCTTC | CASSLGGRNYGYTF
TRBJ2-1 | - | TRBD2 | TRBV10-3 | TGTGCCATCAGTCCCAGGACTAGCGGGACGGGGGTCGATGAGCAGTTCTTC | CAISPRTSGTGVDEQFF
TRBJ2-7 | - | - | TRBV30 | TGTGCCTGGAGTGTCTTCTACGAGCAGTACTTC | CAWSVFYEQYF
TRBJ2-7 | - | TRBD2 | TRBV6-1 | TGTGCCAGCAGTGAAACTCCTAGCGGGAGTTCGTGGGAGCAGTACTTC | CASSETPSGSSWEQYF
TRBJ1-3 | once | - | TRBV28 | TGTGCCAGCAGGATATCGGGGGTTTCGGCAGGAAACACCATATATTTT | CASRISGVSAGNTIYF
TRBJ1-4 | - | - | TRBV7-2 | TGTGCCAGCAGCGCGGGTCCCCAAGGTTTTGGTGAAAAACTGTTTTTT | CASSAGPQGFGEKLFF
TRBJ2-3 | once | TRBD2 | TRBV5-6 | TGTGCCAGCGGCGGGGGGCTATTCACAGATACGCAGTATTTT | CASGGGLFTDTQYF
TRBJ2-7 | once | TRBD1 | TRBV20-1 | TGCAGTGCTAGAGACCCAGGGGGCGTTTACGAGCAGTACTTC | CSARDPGGVYEQYF
TRBJ2-5 | - | TRBD2 | TRBV20-1 | TGCAGTGCTAGCCATCTAGCGGGGCTACAAGAGACCCAGTACTTC | CSASHLAGLQETQYF
TRBJ1-2 | - | - | TRBV5-4 | TGTGCCAGCAGCGTAACGGACAGTCCCTCCTATGGCTACACCTTC | CASSVTDSPSYGYTF
TRBJ2-7 | - | - | TRBV7-9 | TGTGCCAGCAGCTTAAGACAGGATGGCGAGCAGTACTTC | CASSLRQDGEQYF
TRBJ1-1 | - | TRBD1 | TRBV6-5 | TGTGCCAGCAGTTACCTAGGGGGCTTGAACACTGAAGCTTTCTTT | CASSYLGGLNTEAFF
TRBJ1-1 | - | TRBD1 | TRBV19 | TGTGCCAGTAGTATCCTCCGGGGGACAGGAGGGATGAACACTGAAGCTTTCTTT | CASSILRGTGGMNTEAFF
TRBJ2-2 | - | - | TRBV6-2/TRBV6-3 | TGTGCCAGCAGAACCGGAGGAGGGGGCGCGGGGGAGCTGTTTTTT | CASRTGGGGAGELFF
TRBJ1-2 | few | - | TRBV5-6 | TGTGCCAGCAGCCAGACAGCTCCGAGAGGCTACACCTTC | CASSQTAPRGYTF
TRBJ1-1 | - | - | TRBV7-8 | TGTGCCAGCAGCTCCTCCTTGGACGTGGGTGGTGAAGCTTTCTTT | CASSSSLDVGGEAFF